This passage covers 28 T cell receptor beta chains from one sample sequenced in a study of identical twins. TCRdb re-called the 5' RACE reads with MiXCR, one entry per CDR3 protein. In the table there are 500,000 to 650,000 distinct CDR3 sequences, around 7.4% of which are singletons. The same data also contributed to another study, on yellow fever vaccine responses in identical twins.

The specimen was PBMCs. The source is a woman younger than 35 in good health.

The V call is TRBV2, the J call TRBJ1-1; TRBD1 is a possible D gene (5 bases). The germline CDR1 and CDR2 sequences are SNHLY and FYNNEI. The CDR3 consists of 14 residues. The V gene lost 9 bases and the J gene lost 0 bases, with 14 bases spanning the gap. CDR3: CARWDGRMNTEAFF. The CDR3 DNA reads as TGTGCCAGATGGGACGGACGCATGAACACTGAAGCTTTCTTT. Full variable domain (outside the CDR3, taken from reference TRBV2 and TRBJ1-1): EPEVTQTPSHQVTQMGQEVILRCVPISNHLYFYWYRQILGQKVEFLVSFYNNEISEKSEIFDDQFSVERPDGSNFTLKIRSTKLEDSAMYFCARWDGRMNTEAFFGQGTRLTVV.

There are many counts of this clonotype. This rearrangement joins TRBV14 to TRBJ1-1; no definite D call. This CDR3 spans 15 amino acids. With 2 bases removed from V and 3 bases from J, the gap between germline ends came to 13 bases. Germline assignment: CDR1 SGHDN and CDR2 FVKESK. The CDR3 here is CASSQHRNRDTEAFF. The CDR3, as DNA: TGTGCCAGCAGCCAACATCGAAATCGGGACACTGAAGCTTTCTTT.

This chain connects TRBV5-1 to TRBJ1-3; D unclear. The CDR3 covers 17 residues. Trimming removed 1 base from V and 0 bases from J, with 14 bases in between. Germline CDR1 is SGHRS and CDR2 is YFSETQ. CDR3 loop: CASSLSFFTNSGNTIYF. In nucleotides, the CDR3 is TGCGCCAGCAGCTTGTCTTTTTTCACGAACTCTGGAAACACCATATATTTT.

This clonotype was detected ten times or more. The chain couples TRBV7-8 to TRBJ2-5, with 7 bases that match TRBD2. With 5 bases clipped from V and 4 bases from J, the junction kept 4 bases outside the gene matches. Germline values: CDR1 SGHVS, CDR2 FQNEAQ. The CDR3 runs to 13 residues. The CDR3 DNA sequence: TGTGCCAGCAGCAATAGCGGGTCAGAGACCCAGTACTTC. This translates into CASSNSGSETQYF.

This clonotype was seen only a few times. The rearrangement uses TRBV28 and TRBJ2-3; D remains ambiguous. There are 14 residues in the CDR3. Germline V gives CDR1 MDHEN, CDR2 SYDVKM. Trimming shortened V by 6 bases and J by 0 bases, and 10 bases separated the two germline ends. Written as DNA, the CDR3 is TGTGCCAGCAGGGCAAGACCTAGCACAGATACGCAGTATTTT. It encodes CASRARPSTDTQYF.

This clonotype was seen many times. This chain joins TRBV3-1 and TRBJ1-5, with 7 bases that match TRBD1. This CDR3 is built from 15 residues. Germline CDR1 LGHDT, CDR2 YNNKEL (reference sequence). The V and J ends lost 6 bases and 1 base, in that order; junction bases with no gene match: 6. Here the CDR3 DNA reads TGTGCCAGCAGTCCAAACAGGGGAAGCAATCAGCCCCAGCATTTT. It yields the protein CASSPNRGSNQPQHF.

V usage is TRBV7-2 and J usage is TRBJ1-1; no firm D call. Looked up from germline, CDR1 is SGHTA and CDR2 is FQGNSA. V was shortened by 5 bases and J by 9 bases, with 19 bases between the two germline ends. The CDR3 is 14 amino acids. The CDR3 protein is CASSRDITPIKAFF. The CDR3 DNA sequence: TGTGCCAGCAGCCGAGATATCACACCAATCAAAGCTTTCTTT.

V usage is TRBV29-1 and J usage is TRBJ2-1, with a possible D match to TRBD2 (6 bases). Germline V CDR1 and CDR2: SQVTM, ANQGSEA. The CDR3 loop spans 14 amino acids. The germline V and J ends were trimmed by 4 bases and 0 bases, with 10 bases remaining between them. CDR3 bases: TGCAGCGTTGGGGCGGGAAACTCCTACAATGAGCAGTTCTTC. Its translation: CSVGAGNSYNEQFF.

This rearrangement joins TRBV29-1 to TRBJ2-1, with D unclear. The germline gives CDR1 SQVTM, CDR2 ANQGSEA. The CDR3 consists of 11 residues. V was trimmed by 1 base and J by 9 bases, leaving 7 bases between them. The CDR3 nucleotides are TGCAGCGTTGAAGTAAGGATTGAGCAGTTCTTC. This codes for CSVEVRIEQFF.

J is TRBJ1-1 and V is TRBV10-3; no clear D gene. This CDR3 region has 13 residues. Germline CDR1 is ENHRY and CDR2 is SYGVKD. V lost 4 bases and J lost 1, with 7 bases in between. CDR3 amino acids: CAISVGENTEAFF. CDR3 sequence (DNA): TGTGCCATCAGTGTGGGAGAGAACACTGAAGCTTTCTTT.

The rearrangement joins TRBV5-1 to TRBJ2-1; 8 bases fit TRBD1. With 4 bases clipped from V and 2 bases from J, the junction kept 8 bases outside the gene matches. Germline lookup yields CDR1 SGHRS and CDR2 YFSETQ. CDR3 length: 16 amino acids. This chain's CDR3 is CASSRSTGAPYNEQFF. CDR3 coding DNA: TGCGCCAGCAGCCGCTCGACAGGGGCACCCTACAATGAGCAGTTCTTC.

This clonotype was detected many times. At one boundary the junction diverges from the germline segment, which might be a read error. This sequence joins TRBV12-3 or TRBV12-4 and TRBJ2-2; possibly TRBD2 for D (5 bases). This CDR3 comprises 13 residues. CDR3 sequence (DNA): TGCGCCAGCAGCTTGAGGGACACCGGGGAGCTGTTTTTT. Residues: CASSLRDTGELFF.

The V gene is TRBV20-1, the J gene TRBJ2-3; the D gene is possibly TRBD1 (5 bases). Germline assignment: CDR1 DFQATT and CDR2 SNEGSKA (reference sequence). V was cut by 1 base and J by 2 bases, with 19 bases left in between. The CDR3 contains 17 residues. CDR3 coding DNA: TGCAGTGCTAGAGGGCCGTCAGGGTTGGTTTCCACAGATACGCAGTATTTT. Encoded protein: CSARGPSGLVSTDTQYF.

This clonotype was counted a few times. The V gene is TRBV14, the J gene TRBJ2-7; D is undetermined. Between the trimmed V and J ends, which lost 4 bases and 0 bases, there was a span of 16 bases. Germline loops: CDR1 SGHDN, CDR2 FVKESK. This CDR3 has 16 amino acids. Here the CDR3 reads CASSRIRIPSSYEQYV. CDR3 in DNA: TGTGCCAGCAGCCGAATCAGGATTCCGAGCTCCTACGAGCAGTACGTC.

This clonotype was detected many times. This chain connects TRBV24-1 to TRBJ2-2, with a tentative D call TRBD2 (6 bases). V was pared by 7 bases and J by 1 base, with 15 bases between. The CDR3 extends over 16 amino acids. Per germline, CDR1 KGHDR and CDR2 SFDVKD. CDR3 loop: CATSGPRTKNTGELFF. The CDR3 DNA is TGTGCCACCAGCGGCCCCAGGACTAAGAACACCGGGGAGCTGTTTTTT.

The chain employs TRBV11-1 and TRBJ2-3, with D possibly being TRBD1 (5 bases). This CDR3 is 19 amino acids long. Trimming took 5 bases from V and 0 from J, leaving 24 bases between them. Germline V CDR1 and CDR2: SGHAT, FQDESV (reference sequence). The CDR3 sequence is CASSPRVGAPKTSTDTQYF. For the CDR3, the DNA is TGTGCCAGCAGCCCCAGGGTGGGTGCTCCGAAGACTAGCACAGATACGCAGTATTTT.

This clonotype was counted at least ten times. This sequence joins TRBV6-1 and TRBJ1-1; D gene uncertain. CDR3 length equals 15 residues. V was clipped by 7 bases and J by 1 base, with 16 bases between them. Germline V gene sequence: CDR1 MNHNS, CDR2 SASEGT. The CDR3 DNA sequence: TGTGCCAGCAATCCCAACACCGGGAGGAACACTGAAGCTTTCTTT. Amino acid sequence: CASNPNTGRNTEAFF.

This clonotype has a count of ten or more. One end of the junction does not line up with germline, which may come from a read error. The rearrangement joins TRBV5-1 to TRBJ1-1, with 7 bases that match TRBD1. This CDR3 comprises 14 residues. Germline CDR1 and CDR2: SGHRS and YFSETQ. The CDR3 loop reads CASSLGGSGTEAFF. CDR3 sequence (DNA): TGTGCCAGCAGCTTAGGGGGCTCGGGAACTGAAGCTTTCTTT.

The J gene is TRBJ2-5, the V gene TRBV3-1, with 7 nucleotides matching TRBD2. V shed 2 bases and J 4 bases; nucleotides not matched to a gene: 13. From germline, CDR1 is LGHDT and CDR2 YNNKEL (reference sequence). This CDR3 is built from 17 residues. This CDR3 reads CASSQPYLAVQGETQYF. CDR3 nucleotides: TGTGCCAGCAGCCAACCCTACCTAGCGGTCCAAGGAGAGACCCAGTACTTC.

The gene calls are TRBV12-3 or TRBV12-4 and TRBJ2-5, with 7 bases fitting TRBD1. V dropped 7 bases and J dropped 1; count of bases not matched to a gene: 9. The CDR3 consists of 15 residues. This CDR3 is CASKPGTASQETQYF. CDR3 bases: TGTGCCAGCAAACCCGGGACAGCGAGCCAAGAGACCCAGTACTTC.

This clonotype was seen at least ten times. The rearrangement joins TRBV12-3 or TRBV12-4 to TRBJ2-3, with 8 bases aligning to TRBD2. The J segment lost 1 base and the V segment lost 7 bases, leaving 4 bases of the junction unmatched. The CDR3 contains 14 residues. In nucleotides, the CDR3 is TGTGCCAGCAACCCCGGGGGGGGCACAGATACGCAGTATTTT. It codes for CASNPGGGTDTQYF.

The chain is built from TRBV12-3 or TRBV12-4 and TRBJ2-5; no clear D gene. The V end was cut by 3 bases, the J end by 4 bases, with 12 bases between. The CDR3 has 14 residues. CDR3 sequence (DNA): TGTGCCAGCAGTTTTCATGCGCCCCGAGAGACCCAGTACTTC. Protein: CASSFHAPRETQYF.

This clonotype was observed a few times. This sequence joins TRBV5-1 and TRBJ2-1, with 8 bases matching TRBD2. The germline V gene has CDR1 SGHRS and CDR2 YFSETQ. The CDR3 totals 15 residues. V was pared by 4 bases and J by 4 bases, with 7 bases of the junction left unmatched. The CDR3 DNA follows: TGCGCCAGCAGCCCCCAGGCTAGCGGGTACAATGAGCAGTTCTTC. It is translated as CASSPQASGYNEQFF.

This clonotype was counted at least ten times. Relative to the germline gene, one junction end is altered; a read error may explain this. The rearrangement joins TRBV28 to TRBJ2-7; 8 nucleotides align to TRBD1. The CDR3 covers 14 residues. CDR1 is MDHEN, CDR2 SYDVKM, per germline. This CDR3 reads CASSTDRVSHEQYF. Written as DNA, the CDR3 is TGTGCCAGCAGTACGGACAGGGTCTCCCACGAGCAGTACTTC. Full variable domain (rest looked up from reference TRBV28 and TRBJ2-7): DVKVTQSSRYLVKRTGEKVFLECVQDMDHENMFWYRQDPGLGLRLIYFSYDVKMKEKGDIPEGYSVSREKKERFSLILESASTNQTSMYLCASSTDRVSHEQYFGPGTRLTVT.

At least ten counts were recorded for this clonotype. The chain combines TRBV20-1 with TRBJ2-3, with 8 nucleotides matching TRBD1. The V segment lost 4 bases and the J segment 6 bases; nucleotides outside the gene matches: 9. The CDR3 runs 14 residues. Germline loops: CDR1 DFQATT, CDR2 SNEGSKA (reference sequence). Here the CDR3 DNA reads TGCAGTGCTAAGGACAGGGCAGAGGTGGATACGCAGTATTTT. Amino acids: CSAKDRAEVDTQYF.

Ten or more counts support this clonotype. The genes are TRBV7-2 and TRBJ2-1; D gene ambiguous. Looked up from germline, CDR1 is SGHTA and CDR2 is FQGNSA. The CDR3 is 15 residues long. The V end lost 2 bases, the J end lost 9 bases, and 17 bases lay between the germline ends. The CDR3 DNA follows: TGTGCCAGCAGCTTAACTTGGCTACCTTCAATTGAGCAGTTCTTC. Translating gives CASSLTWLPSIEQFF.

The chain joins TRBV29-1 to TRBJ2-2; D not resolved. Per the germline V gene, CDR1 is SQVTM and CDR2 is ANQGSEA. This CDR3 contains 14 residues. V was trimmed by 0 bases and J by 3 bases, leaving 8 bases between them. The CDR3 DNA is TGCAGCGTTGAAGAATTTACAGACACCGGGGAGCTGTTTTTT. It codes for CSVEEFTDTGELFF.

Ten or more counts support this clonotype. The CDR3 is CASSTGVMNTEAFF. Here the CDR3 DNA reads TGTGCCAGCAGTACAGGGGTGATGAACACTGAAGCTTTCTTT. The chain is built from TRBV2 and TRBJ1-1; 7 bases are a match to TRBD1. Germline CDR1 is SNHLY and CDR2 is FYNNEI. The CDR3 length is 14 residues. Losses at the gene ends were 5 bases for V and 0 bases for J; bases not matched to a gene: 3.